This section outlines one T cell receptor beta chain sequence together with its context. This entry comes from a study of technical replicates of blood from a handful of donors. TCRdb's copy holds only in-frame clones and misses some; the assay was immunoSEQ multiplex PCR. The sample lists about 80,000 clones; roughly 94% were seen once. This CDR3 region has 15 residues. V shed 0 bases and J shed 0 bases, with 12 bases lying between them. Germline-derived CDR1 and CDR2 are SQVTM and ANQGSEA. The chain has TRBV29-1 and TRBJ2-7; D call uncertain. The specimen was T cells isolated from PBMCs. The clonotype was recovered from a human donor in good health. The CDR3 DNA is TGCAGCGTTGAAGAGATGGGCGCGACCTCCTACGAGCAGTACTTC. It codes for CSVEEMGATSYEQYF.